Each of the 8 T cell receptor beta chains below was sequenced from the same sample in a study of blood T cell repertoires in COVID-19. Clones were sequenced by immunoSEQ multiplex PCR, and TCRdb holds only the in-frame ones, with some missing. This sample yields about 150,000 clones, of which about 77% are seen a single time; roughly 4.3% belongs to the top ten. The sample was peripheral blood. Receptors originate from a man aged 60 to 75 with acute or convalescent COVID-19.

The J gene is TRBJ2-3, the V gene TRBV7-6, with 9 positions matching TRBD2. Germline trimming cut 2 bases from V and 4 bases from J; bases unmatched to any gene: 4. CDR3 size: 15 residues. The germline gives CDR1 SGHVS, CDR2 FNYEAQ. The CDR3 nucleotides are TGTGCCAGCAGCTTAACGACTAGCGGTGCAGATACGCAGTATTTT. Protein sequence: CASSLTTSGADTQYF.

The gene calls are TRBV10-1 and TRBJ2-1, with a weak D call TRBD2 (6 bases). The V and J ends lost 9 bases and 7 bases respectively, with 16 bases between them. Germline V gives CDR1 WNHNN, CDR2 SYGVQD (reference sequence). The CDR3 spans 13 residues. The CDR3 DNA reads TGCGCCAGATTGGGCAGGGACTTGAATGAGCAGTTCTTC. This encodes CARLGRDLNEQFF.

The chain uses TRBV7-9 and TRBJ2-6; D possibly corresponds to TRBD2 (6 bases). The V gene's germline CDR1 is SEHNR and CDR2 FQNEAQ (reference sequence). The germline V and J ends were trimmed by 7 bases and 2 bases, with 15 bases remaining between them. The CDR3 contains 16 residues. CDR3 coding DNA: TGTGCCAGCACCCGTACTCCGGGGGCTGGGGCCAACGTCCTGACTTTC. Its protein product is CASTRTPGAGANVLTF.

This sequence joins TRBV6-5 and TRBJ1-5, with 8 nucleotides matching TRBD1. The CDR3 extends over 13 amino acids. V lost 10 bases to trimming and J lost 7 bases; unmatched junction nucleotides: 9. Germline V gene data show CDR1 as MNHEY and CDR2 as SVGAGI. The DNA of the CDR3 is TGTGCCACCACTAGACAGGGGAGCCAGCCCCAGCATTTT. Its protein is CATTRQGSQPQHF.

This chain links TRBV5-4 with TRBJ2-2; D is perhaps TRBD2 (5 bases). The V and J ends lost 7 bases and 7 bases respectively, with 14 bases between them. Per germline, CDR1 SGHNT and CDR2 YYREEE (reference sequence). The CDR3 length is 13 residues. CDR3 residues: CASRAVVDGELFF. DNA for the CDR3: TGTGCCAGCCGAGCGGTAGTGGACGGGGAGCTGTTTTTT.

In its sample, this clone was seen a few times. The V gene is TRBV15, the J gene TRBJ2-3; 10 bases fit TRBD1. With 1 base clipped from V and 1 base from J, the junction kept 2 bases outside the gene matches. CDR3 length equals 16 residues. The V gene's germline CDR1 is LNHNV and CDR2 YYDKDF (reference sequence). The DNA of the CDR3 is TGTGCCACCAGCAGAGGACAGGGGGCCGGCACAGATACGCAGTATTTT. Translating it yields CATSRGQGAGTDTQYF.

The V gene is TRBV19, the J gene TRBJ1-5; 11 bases are a match to TRBD1. Germline-derived CDR1 and CDR2 are LNHDA and SQIVND (reference sequence). CDR3 length equals 17 residues. Losses at the gene ends were 7 bases for V and 1 base for J; bases not matched to a gene: 9. The CDR3 DNA sequence: TGTGCCAGTATTGGGACAGGGGGTCTTAGGAGCAATCAGCCCCAGCATTTT. Translation: CASIGTGGLRSNQPQHF.

The chain carries TRBV10-3 and TRBJ1-4; D is unclear. V lost 6 bases and J lost 3, with 11 bases in between. CDR3 length: 14 amino acids. Germline V gene data show CDR1 as ENHRY and CDR2 as SYGVKD. CDR3 sequence reads: CAISAERANEKLFF. In DNA, the CDR3 is TGTGCCATCAGCGCCGAACGGGCTAATGAAAAACTGTTTTTT.